This TCR beta chain was captured in a study of T cells in Graves' hyperthyroidism and ophthalmopathy. Patients between 18 and 65 years old had hyperthyroidism, newly diagnosed and lasting under 2 months. Diagnoses used clinical symptoms, serum thyroxine and TRAb, thyroid ultrasound and orbital computed tomography. This clonotype was counted at least ten times. CDR1 and CDR2 (germline): SGHRS, YFSETQ. The CDR3 spans 16 residues. Trimming pared 2 bases from V and 2 bases from J, leaving 16 bases between. TCR beta CDR3 region amplification was performed from RNA transcripts. RT-PCR in the first round (using the HTBI primer set) targeted the TCR CDR3. A single record per CDR3 protein comes from TCRdb applying MiXCR to the multiplex PCR reads. The sample gives 45,000 or so distinct CDR3 sequences, 49% of which show up once; over 30% is in the top ten.

The sequence derives from a woman aged 45 to 65 with Graves' hyperthyroidism. The chain joins TRBV5-1 to TRBJ2-5, with D perhaps matching TRBD1 or TRBD2 (5 bases each). The sample consisted of peripheral blood or thyroid tissue (not recorded which). CDR3 region: CASSFRGFGEQETQYF. Written as DNA, the CDR3 is TGCGCCAGCAGCTTTAGGGGATTCGGGGAACAAGAGACCCAGTACTTC. The entire variable domain, with the rest obtained from reference TRBV5-1 and TRBJ2-5, is as follows: KAGVTQTPRYLIKTRGQQVTLSCSPISGHRSVSWYQQTPGQGLQFLFEYFSETQRNKGNFPGRFSGRQFSNSRSEMNVSTLELGDSALYLCASSFRGFGEQETQYFGPGTRLLVL.